This T cell receptor beta chain was identified in a study of cytomegalovirus exposure and HLA in healthy donors. This clone was found once. Its antigen is not identified. Study-wide results and limits: Productive rates of about 87% or about 30% were seen for most TCR beta V segments in an earlier analysis. Within the data, a cluster of highly shared sequence variants was likely a sequencing artifact. Cytomegalovirus status, reportedly, was diagnosed with high specificity and sensitivity by the classifier.

Use of 60 Vbeta and 13 Jbeta primers characterized the PCR. Sequencing was performed with immunoSEQ multiplex PCR; in TCRdb, only in-frame clones are kept and a portion is missing. The sample records 70,000 to 100,000 clones, approximately 68% being singletons. V was clipped by 4 bases and J by 8 bases, with 22 bases between them. CDR1 and CDR2 (germline): SGHRS, YFSETQ. The CDR3 contains 16 residues. The sequenced material came from PBMCs. The clonotype was recovered from a woman between 50 and 59 years old in good health and CMV-seropositive. The rearrangement joins TRBV5-1 to TRBJ2-1, with a weak D call TRBD1 (6 bases). Written as DNA, the CDR3 is TGCGCCAGCAGCCCTGGGGGCGTCCCCGGCCAGGATGAGCAGTTCTTC. Its protein is CASSPGGVPGQDEQFF.